The sequence of this TCR beta chain was determined in a study of T cell repertoires in cytomegalovirus infection. For the study at large: An indication of both CMV infection and matching HLA type came from public TCR beta signatures. Study-wide results and caveats: There were carriers of CMV plus the relevant HLA, and cumulative public TCR beta family frequency identified them. Ex vivo, HLA-C-restricted CMV-specific TCR beta clonotypes prevailed over the rest of the response.

One entry per CDR3 protein, called by TCRdb with MiXCR from the reads. The table includes 200,000 to 300,000 distinct CDR3 sequences, roughly 10% detected once. V lost 6 bases and J lost 0, with 18 bases in between. The CDR3 contains 16 residues. Germline lookup yields CDR1 SQVTM and CDR2 ANQGSEA. Details on this clonotype: What it binds is unknown.

This chain connects TRBV29-1 to TRBJ2-1, with no clear D. The sample was PBMCs. The sequence was obtained from a human donor in good health (CMV status not recorded). Some clones in this sample may be carry-over from other donors' samples. CDR3 region: CSVPRLLLGSYNEQFF. CDR3 DNA sequence: TGCAGCGTCCCCCGACTCCTGCTAGGCTCCTACAATGAGCAGTTCTTC.